This T cell receptor (beta chain) came from a study of CD4 T cells in relation to SARS-CoV-2 and coronaviruses. Study details: Crossreactive spike epitopes shared across donors were mapped to their HLA restriction.

Assay: immunoSEQ multiplex PCR; the TCRdb copy retains only in-frame clones and omits some. The sample has some 68,000 clones; approximately 93% are singletons. Findings of the study overall: Samples before the pandemic and after infection were not matched within any donor. Roughly 65% of donors had memory CD4+ clonotypes crossrecognizing SARS-CoV-2 and common cold coronavirus spike.

Before the COVID-19 pandemic, during about 2010-2018, CD4+ T cells were taken from unexposed donors. Naive and memory CD4+ T cells came from enriched cryopreserved PBMCs. In the case of this clone: Its antigen is unknown.

The CDR3 is 16 amino acids. Germline V gives CDR1 SQVTM, CDR2 ANQGSEA. V lost 2 bases and J lost 4, with 17 bases in between. This TCR came from a human donor in good health. The V call is TRBV29-1, the J call TRBJ2-2; D possibly uses TRBD1 or TRBD2 (5 bases each). Sequences were obtained from naive CD4+ T cells from PBMCs. Subset defined: naive CD4+ T cells isolated by negative enrichment. The CDR3 DNA follows: TGCAGCGTTGAACGGCAGGGAGTCTTGGGCACCGGGGAGCTGTTTTTT. It is translated as CSVERQGVLGTGELFF.